These 26 T cell receptor beta chains came from one sample sequenced in a study of early T cells in non-severe SARS-CoV-2 infection. TCRdb reprocessed the 5' RACE reads via MiXCR and lists one record per CDR3 protein. Of 61,000 or so distinct CDR3 sequences listed, more than 10% are singletons. Material: whole blood, obtained at baseline. The receptors originated from an adult who was a healthcare worker with PCR-confirmed SARS-CoV-2 infection or an uninfected control (not recorded which). The donor label of this sample is uncertain.

The rearrangement joins TRBV6-1 to TRBJ1-6; no firm D call. Deletions cut 8 bases from V and 0 bases from J, with 8 bases between. The CDR3 spans 14 residues. CDR1 MNHNS and CDR2 SASEGT come from the germline V gene. The DNA for the CDR3 is TGTGCCAGCTTGGGGAGCTCCTATAATTCACCCCTCCACTTT. Translating gives CASLGSSYNSPLHF.

This clonotype has ten or more counts. The CDR3 DNA sequence: TGTGCCAGCAGCTCCTCGGGCACAGATACGCAGTATTTT. It codes for CASSSSGTDTQYF. The V gene is TRBV7-2, the J gene TRBJ2-3; no firm D call. CDR1 is SGHTA and CDR2 is FQGNSA in the germline V gene. The ends were cut back, 4 bases at V and 1 base at J, with 6 bases in the middle. The CDR3 has 13 amino acids.

This clonotype was seen a handful of times. The chain carries TRBV27 and TRBJ2-3; the D gene is possibly TRBD1 (6 bases). CDR1 and CDR2 from the germline V gene are MNHEY and SMNVEV (reference sequence). The CDR3 covers 16 residues. V dropped 3 bases and J dropped 5 bases, with 18 bases sitting between them. The CDR3 loop is CASSLMTGSKEDTQYF. The CDR3 nucleotides read TGTGCCAGCAGTTTGATGACAGGATCGAAGGAAGATACGCAGTATTTT.

The genes are TRBV24-1 and TRBJ2-5, with 10 bases lining up with TRBD2. The CDR3 loop spans 16 amino acids. Per the germline V gene, CDR1 is KGHDR and CDR2 is SFDVKD. The V segment lost 4 bases and the J segment 5 bases; nucleotides outside the gene matches: 9. The CDR3 protein is CATSEAVSGGLETQYF. For the CDR3, the DNA is TGTGCCACCAGTGAAGCTGTTAGCGGGGGGCTGGAGACCCAGTACTTC.

The chain uses TRBV5-1 and TRBJ1-3; D might be TRBD1 (6 bases). The CDR3 totals 16 residues. Trimming pared 1 base from V and 6 bases from J, leaving 17 bases between. CDR1 and CDR2 from the germline V gene are SGHRS and YFSETQ. DNA of the CDR3: TGCGCCAGCAGCTTGAATATGAGGACAGCTGAAAACACCATATATTTT. It is translated as CASSLNMRTAENTIYF.

There are many counts of this clonotype. The chain employs TRBV7-3 and TRBJ1-1; no definite D call. V shed 5 bases and J shed 1 base, with 11 bases lying between them. Per the germline V gene, CDR1 is SGHTA and CDR2 is FQGTGA. The CDR3 consists of 14 residues. The CDR3 sequence is CASSLSYKNTEAFF. CDR3 DNA sequence: TGTGCCAGCAGCCTGAGCTACAAGAACACTGAAGCTTTCTTT.

The table lists this clonotype with a count of one. The chain has TRBV2 and TRBJ2-3, with D possibly being TRBD2 (5 bases). This CDR3 region has 17 residues. Germline CDR1 SNHLY, CDR2 FYNNEI. With 5 bases removed from V and 2 bases from J, the gap between germline ends came to 20 bases. The DNA for the CDR3 is TGTGCCAGCAGTCCCACGGACTGGAGCCCACACACAGATACGCAGTATTTT. It specifies CASSPTDWSPHTDTQYF.

Ten or more counts support this clonotype. The CDR3 DNA follows: TGTGCCAGCAGTGGACTACAGGGCGTCGACACAGATACGCAGTATTTT. This codes for CASSGLQGVDTDTQYF. This chain connects TRBV12-3 or TRBV12-4 to TRBJ2-3; D possibly uses TRBD1 or TRBD2 (6 bases each). CDR3 length equals 16 residues. Trimming took 5 bases from V and 2 from J, leaving 17 bases between them.

This clonotype was found a few times. V usage is TRBV12-3 or TRBV12-4 and J usage is TRBJ1-3, with TRBD1 as a possible D gene (6 bases). Trimming removed 7 bases from V and 0 bases from J, with 16 bases in between. The CDR3 is made up of 16 amino acids. For the CDR3, the DNA is TGTGCCAGCACCCTGACAGGTCGCAGCTCTGGAAACACCATATATTTT. Amino acid sequence: CASTLTGRSSGNTIYF.

A few counts support this clonotype. This chain joins TRBV29-1 and TRBJ2-5; 11 positions match TRBD2. Trimming cost V 7 bases and J 7 bases; bases outside gene matches: 11. This CDR3 has 14 residues. Germline loops: CDR1 SQVTM, CDR2 ANQGSEA. This CDR3 is CSGILAGEALTQYF. For the CDR3, the DNA is TGCAGCGGGATACTAGCGGGGGAAGCGTTGACCCAGTACTTC.

The V and J genes are TRBV5-8 and TRBJ2-2; 7 nucleotides agree with TRBD1. The CDR3 contains 15 residues. With 4 bases clipped from V and 5 bases from J, the junction kept 8 bases outside the gene matches. The V gene's germline CDR1 is SGHTS and CDR2 YDEGEE. CDR3 bases: TGTGCCAGCAGCCCTTATGACAGGGTGACCGGGGAGCTGTTTTTT. It translates to CASSPYDRVTGELFF.

This clonotype came up a few times. V and J are TRBV11-2 and TRBJ2-3; TRBD2 agrees at 14 bases. V trimming: 5 bases; J trimming: 1 base; junction bases outside the gene matches: 8. This CDR3 has 18 residues. Germline values: CDR1 SGHAT, CDR2 FQNNGV. For the CDR3, the DNA is TGTGCCAGCAGCGAAGGACTAGCGGGGGGCTTACGCACAGATACGCAGTATTTT. It yields the protein CASSEGLAGGLRTDTQYF.

The rearrangement links TRBV7-9 to TRBJ1-2, with D uncertain. Germline V CDR1 and CDR2: SEHNR, FQNEAQ (reference sequence). The CDR3 covers 14 residues. With 1 base removed from V and 2 bases from J, the gap between germline ends came to 8 bases. CDR3 sequence: CASSLVEVNYGYTF. The CDR3 DNA reads TGTGCCAGCAGCTTAGTGGAGGTGAACTATGGCTACACCTTC.

The V and J genes are TRBV13 and TRBJ2-7; 8 bases are shared with TRBD1. The germline V gene has CDR1 PRHDT and CDR2 FYEKMQ (reference sequence). The CDR3 spans 14 residues. V gave up 2 bases and J gave up 7 bases; unmatched junction bases: 7. The CDR3 sequence: CASSLSRGLGEQYV. CDR3 coding DNA: TGTGCCAGCAGCTTAAGCAGGGGGCTGGGAGAGCAGTACGTC.

This clonotype was counted a few times. The chain is built from TRBV25-1 and TRBJ1-1, with D possibly being TRBD1 (6 bases). The CDR3 is 16 amino acids. Trimming removed 5 bases from V and 7 bases from J, with 23 bases in between. Germline V gene lookup returns CDR1 MGHDK and CDR2 SYGVNS. The CDR3 loop is CASSRPPGDRTGEAFF. The CDR3, as DNA: TGTGCCAGCAGTCGTCCTCCAGGGGATAGGACCGGTGAAGCTTTCTTT.

This sequence joins TRBV3-1 and TRBJ1-1; TRBD1 matches 8 bases. CDR1 and CDR2 (germline): LGHDT, YNNKEL (reference sequence). J was trimmed by 8 bases and V by 4 bases; bases with no gene match: 3. The CDR3 contains 12 residues. DNA for the CDR3: TGTGCCAGCAGCCGTAGGACAGGGGAAGCTTTCTTT. The encoded protein is CASSRRTGEAFF.

This clonotype was seen a handful of times. The rearrangement joins TRBV2 to TRBJ2-6; 8 positions match TRBD1. The CDR3 spans 15 residues. Germline loops: CDR1 SNHLY, CDR2 FYNNEI. With 5 bases clipped from V and 6 bases from J, the junction kept 6 bases outside the gene matches. The DNA for the CDR3 is TGTGCCAGCAGTCCAGGGGGCGGTTTGGCCAACGTCCTGACTTTC. Protein product: CASSPGGGLANVLTF.

This clonotype was observed a few times. The chain uses TRBV10-2 and TRBJ2-7, with D perhaps matching TRBD1 (6 bases). Deletions cut 4 bases from V and 6 bases from J, with 13 bases between. The CDR3 is 13 amino acids. Germline CDR1 reads WSHSY; CDR2 reads SAAADI. The DNA of the CDR3 is TGCGCCAGCAGTGGTCAGGGGAGTCGCGAGCAGTACGTC. It encodes CASSGQGSREQYV.

This clonotype came up a few times. This rearrangement joins TRBV5-5 to TRBJ2-5; D unclear. CDR3 size: 14 residues. Germline V gene sequence: CDR1 SGHKS, CDR2 YYEKEE (reference sequence). Trimming removed 0 bases from V and 2 bases from J, with 8 bases in between. CDR3: CASSLVSAQETQYF. CDR3 coding DNA: TGTGCCAGCAGCTTGGTGTCAGCACAAGAGACCCAGTACTTC. The variable domain in full, with the rest retrieved from reference TRBV5-5 and TRBJ2-5, is DAGVTQSPTHLIKTRGQQVTLRCSPISGHKSVSWYQQVLGQGPQFIFQYYEKEERGRGNFPDRFSARQFPNYSSELNVNALLLGDSALYLCASSLVSAQETQYFGPGTRLLVL.

This sequence joins TRBV2 and TRBJ1-5, with D uncertain. The germline CDR1 and CDR2 sequences are SNHLY and FYNNEI. The ends were cut back, 3 bases at V and 3 bases at J, with 9 bases in the middle. The CDR3 runs 14 residues. The CDR3: CASSEGRLNQPQHF. DNA of the CDR3: TGTGCCAGCAGTGAGGGCCGGCTCAATCAGCCCCAGCATTTT.

The rearrangement joins TRBV7-9 to TRBJ1-1; D perhaps matches TRBD1 (5 bases). Trimming left V 4 bases short and J 0 bases short, with 15 bases between. Per the germline V gene, CDR1 is SEHNR and CDR2 is FQNEAQ (reference sequence). The CDR3 runs to 16 residues. The CDR3 is CASSSIVGDMNTEAFF. The CDR3, as DNA: TGTGCCAGCAGCTCTATAGTGGGGGATATGAACACTGAAGCTTTCTTT. Combining the CDR3 with reference TRBV7-9 and TRBJ1-1 gives the whole variable domain DTGVSQNPRHKITKRGQNVTFRCDPISEHNRLYWYRQTLGQGPEFLTYFQNEAQLEKSRLLSDRFSAERPKGSFSTLEIQRTEQGDSAMYLCASSSIVGDMNTEAFFGQGTRLTVV.

V is TRBV24-1 and J is TRBJ1-6; D uncertain. The CDR3 sequence is 17 residues long. V was trimmed by 4 bases and J by 9 bases, leaving 21 bases between them. Germline CDR1 is KGHDR and CDR2 is SFDVKD. The CDR3 nucleotides are TGTGCCACCAGTGACCAAAGGACCGACGAATTTGGTTCACCCCTCCACTTT. It yields the protein CATSDQRTDEFGSPLHF.

This clonotype showed up many times. The chain recombines TRBV5-1 with TRBJ1-1; D gene uncertain. Per the germline V gene, CDR1 is SGHRS and CDR2 is YFSETQ. This CDR3 is 15 amino acids long. V lost 2 bases to trimming and J lost 0 bases, with 11 bases between them. The CDR3 sequence: CASSLIPDMNTEAFF. The CDR3 DNA follows: TGCGCCAGCAGCTTAATCCCAGATATGAACACTGAAGCTTTCTTT.

This clonotype turned up a few times. The chain couples TRBV6-1 to TRBJ1-5; D possibly corresponds to TRBD1 (5 bases). V was pared by 6 bases and J by 2 bases, with 17 bases between. Per the germline V gene, CDR1 is MNHNS and CDR2 is SASEGT. This CDR3 has 16 amino acids. The CDR3 spells CASRAGLLNGNQPQHF. The CDR3 region has the DNA TGTGCCAGCAGAGCGGGACTCTTGAACGGCAATCAGCCCCAGCATTTT.

This clonotype was found a few times. V is TRBV3-1 and J is TRBJ1-2; D is ambiguous. The V gene lost 3 bases and the J gene lost 5 bases, with 19 bases spanning the gap. Germline V lookup: CDR1 LGHDT, CDR2 YNNKEL (reference sequence). This CDR3 has 16 amino acids. In nucleotides, the CDR3 is TGTGCCAGCAGCCAGGTAAACGGTCTGTTGGCGTATGGCTACACCTTC. This encodes CASSQVNGLLAYGYTF.

This clonotype was counted between two and nine times. The chain has TRBV6-5 and TRBJ2-7; 7 positions agree with TRBD1. This CDR3 region has 16 residues. Germline V gene lookup returns CDR1 MNHEY and CDR2 SVGAGI. The V segment lost 5 bases and the J segment 0 bases; nucleotides outside the gene matches: 10. As DNA, the CDR3 is TGTGCCAGCAGTCCGACCGGGACAGTGAGCTCCTACGAGCAGTACGTC. This gives the protein CASSPTGTVSSYEQYV.